The 21 T cell receptor beta chains in this list originate from one sample, sequenced in a study of blood T cell repertoires in COVID-19. The table came from immunoSEQ multiplex PCR; TCRdb's copy has only in-frame clones and leaves some out. This sample has about 42,000 clones, with roughly nine tenths found just once. Input material: peripheral blood. The source of these receptors is a man in his 70s with active COVID-19.

The rearrangement links TRBV4-2 to TRBJ2-1; D not resolved. Germline V gene sequence: CDR1 LGHNA, CDR2 YNFKEQ. CDR3 length: 16 amino acids. With 4 bases removed from V and 0 bases from J, the gap between germline ends came to 13 bases. Here the CDR3 DNA reads TGTGCCAGCAGCCGCAATTCGCGGAGCTCCTACAATGAGCAGTTCTTC. Translating gives CASSRNSRSSYNEQFF.

The rearrangement joins TRBV3-1 (or the pseudogene TRBV3-2) to TRBJ2-7; TRBD1 matches 8 bases. Trimming removed 4 bases from V and 6 bases from J; junction bases left unmatched: 5. The CDR3 contains 13 residues. Germline CDR1 is LGHDT and CDR2 is YNNKEL (reference sequence). The CDR3 region is CASSPPDRGEQYF. The CDR3 DNA reads as TGTGCCAGCAGCCCTCCTGACAGGGGCGAGCAGTACTTC.

The chain couples TRBV18 to TRBJ1-1; 7 bases agree with TRBD1. Germline V gene data show CDR1 as KGHSH and CDR2 as LQKENI. The V and J ends lost 4 bases and 4 bases, in that order; junction bases with no gene match: 6. The CDR3 has 14 residues. DNA for the CDR3: TGTGCCAGCTCACTAACACCAGGGGGCACTGAAGCTTTCTTT. This gives the protein CASSLTPGGTEAFF.

Here the CDR3 reads CAGLQGYEQYF. The CDR3, as DNA: TGTGCCGGATTACAGGGCTACGAGCAGTACTTC. This chain joins TRBV19 and TRBJ2-7; tentative D call: TRBD1 (6 bases). V dropped 11 bases and J dropped 3 bases, with 11 bases sitting between them. Germline V CDR1 and CDR2: LNHDA, SQIVND (reference sequence). The CDR3 sequence is 11 residues long.

This sequence joins TRBV27 and TRBJ2-2, with 7 bases matching TRBD2. V lost 3 bases to trimming and J lost 5 bases; unmatched junction nucleotides: 6. Germline assignment: CDR1 MNHEY and CDR2 SMNVEV (reference sequence). The CDR3 length is 15 residues. The CDR3 here is CASSLGGSKTGELFF. The CDR3, as DNA: TGTGCCAGCAGTTTGGGCGGGAGCAAGACCGGGGAGCTGTTTTTT.

The V and J genes are TRBV7-8 and TRBJ1-2; the D gene is possibly TRBD1 (5 bases). Germline V gene sequence: CDR1 SGHVS, CDR2 FQNEAQ. The CDR3 runs to 14 residues. The V end was cut by 5 bases, the J end by 7 bases, with 17 bases between. CDR3 DNA sequence: TGTGCCAGCAGCCCCGCGGGGCAGGCGTCTGGCTACACCTTC. Translated: CASSPAGQASGYTF.

This sequence joins TRBV27 and TRBJ1-2, with 7 bases matching TRBD1. CDR1 is MNHEY and CDR2 is SMNVEV in the germline V gene (reference sequence). The CDR3 spans 16 residues. Germline trimming cut 5 bases from V and 4 bases from J; bases unmatched to any gene: 13. CDR3 in amino acids: CASSPHGRGLIYGYTF. The CDR3 nucleotides read TGTGCCAGCAGTCCCCACGGTAGGGGGCTCATCTATGGCTACACCTTC.

This clone appeared once. The chain carries TRBV6-2 or TRBV6-3 and TRBJ1-4; possibly TRBD1 for D (5 bases). The CDR3 length is 13 residues. Germline assignment: CDR1 MNHEY and CDR2 SVGEGT. V lost 6 bases, J lost 8 bases, and 13 bases lay in between. CDR3: CASSPQGGEKLFF. The CDR3, as DNA: TGTGCCAGCAGCCCCCAGGGCGGAGAAAAACTGTTTTTT.

J is TRBJ1-5 and V is TRBV19; TRBD1 aligns across 7 bases. After removal of 7 bases from V and 7 bases from J, the junction contained 10 bases not matched to a gene. The germline gives CDR1 LNHDA, CDR2 SQIVND (reference sequence). The CDR3 loop spans 14 amino acids. The CDR3 protein is CASKSGQGGQPQHF. CDR3 nucleotide sequence: TGTGCCAGTAAAAGCGGGCAGGGGGGACAGCCCCAGCATTTT. The full variable domain, with the rest looked up from reference TRBV19 and TRBJ1-5, is DGGITQSPKYLFRKEGQNVTLSCEQNLNHDAMYWYRQDPGQGLRLIYYSQIVNDFQKGDIAEGYSVSREKKESFPLTVTSAQKNPTAFYLCASKSGQGGQPQHFGDGTRLSIL.

This chain joins TRBV9 and TRBJ1-6; TRBD1 matches 7 bases. Germline V gives CDR1 SGDLS, CDR2 YYNGEE. This CDR3 has 15 residues. V dropped 7 bases and J dropped 0; count of bases not matched to a gene: 4. The CDR3 DNA follows: TGTGCCAGCTCTACAGGGGACTCCTATAATTCACCCCTCCACTTT. Protein sequence: CASSTGDSYNSPLHF. The complete variable domain, with remaining parts taken from reference TRBV9 and TRBJ1-6, reads DSGVTQTPKHLITATGQRVTLRCSPRSGDLSVYWYQQSLDQGLQFLIQYYNGEERAKGNILERFSAQQFPDLHSELNLSSLELGDSALYFCASSTGDSYNSPLHFGNGTRLTVT.

V usage is TRBV7-9 and J usage is TRBJ2-1; 7 bases map to TRBD2. Germline lookup yields CDR1 SEHNR and CDR2 FQNEAQ (reference sequence). CDR3 size: 13 residues. The trim removed 6 bases at V and 3 bases at J, leaving 2 bases unmatched. The CDR3: CASSWEGYNEQFF. Written as DNA, the CDR3 is TGTGCCAGCAGTTGGGAGGGCTACAATGAGCAGTTCTTC.

The chain joins TRBV7-8 to TRBJ2-2, with TRBD1 as a possible D gene (6 bases). Germline-derived CDR1 and CDR2 are SGHVS and FQNEAQ. Trimming took 3 bases from V and 2 from J, leaving 13 bases between them. The CDR3 consists of 16 residues. The DNA for the CDR3 is TGTGCCAGCAGCTTTCGACAGGCTGCCAACACCGGGGAGCTGTTTTTT. Translated: CASSFRQAANTGELFF.

This chain joins TRBV5-1 and TRBJ2-5; possibly TRBD1 for D (6 bases). Germline lookup yields CDR1 SGHRS and CDR2 YFSETQ. This CDR3 contains 14 residues. Trimming took 3 bases from V and 2 from J, leaving 11 bases between them. The CDR3 DNA reads as TGCGCCAGCAGCTCCACCGGACAGCAAGAGACCCAGTACTTC. Its translation is CASSSTGQQETQYF.

This chain uses TRBV9 with TRBJ2-1; TRBD2 aligns across 12 bases. From germline, CDR1 is SGDLS and CDR2 YYNGEE. Trimming took 4 bases from V and 10 from J; bases not matched to a gene: 9. The CDR3 runs to 15 residues. CDR3 region: CASSPRLAGEEEQFF. The CDR3, as DNA: TGTGCCAGCAGCCCCAGACTAGCGGGAGAAGAAGAGCAGTTCTTC.

CDR3 sequence: CASSQDPGHNEKLFF. The CDR3 coding sequence is TGCGCCAGCAGCCAAGATCCTGGGCATAATGAAAAACTGTTTTTT. This chain connects TRBV4-3 to TRBJ1-4; D ambiguous. V gave up 0 bases and J gave up 4 bases, with 9 bases separating them. This CDR3 has 15 amino acids. The germline gives CDR1 LGHNA, CDR2 YSLEER.

The chain employs TRBV27 and TRBJ2-7; D unresolved. Germline V gene sequence: CDR1 MNHEY, CDR2 SMNVEV (reference sequence). There are 17 residues in the CDR3. The V and J ends lost 4 bases and 1 base respectively, with 20 bases between them. The CDR3 region is CASSSSKLRLTSYEQYF. The CDR3 bases are TGTGCCAGCAGTTCCTCAAAACTCCGACTGACGTCCTACGAGCAGTACTTC.

The sample holds one count of this clone. CDR3 bases: TGTGCCAGTAGCCTGGGTACCGGGACAAAGAGGGAGACCCAGTACTTC. Translation: CASSLGTGTKRETQYF. The chain joins TRBV19 to TRBJ2-5; the D gene is possibly TRBD1 (6 bases). V gave up 6 bases and J gave up 5 bases, with 22 bases separating them. Germline values: CDR1 LNHDA, CDR2 SQIVND (reference sequence). The CDR3 has 16 amino acids.

This clone was observed a handful of times. The chain is built from TRBV24-1 and TRBJ1-1, with TRBD1 matching over 7 bases. This CDR3 is built from 14 residues. Germline-derived CDR1 and CDR2 are KGHDR and SFDVKD. The V and J ends lost 3 bases and 1 base, in that order; junction bases with no gene match: 1. The CDR3 loop is CATSDAGGNTEAFF. DNA for the CDR3: TGTGCCACCAGTGATGCAGGGGGGAACACTGAAGCTTTCTTT.

The rearrangement uses TRBV5-1 and TRBJ2-1; no firm D call. Trimming took 0 bases from V and 5 from J, leaving 9 bases between them. This CDR3 region has 14 residues. Per the germline V gene, CDR1 is SGHRS and CDR2 is YFSETQ. The DNA for the CDR3 is TGCGCCAGCAGCTTGGCCTCCGTCGACAATGAGCAGTTCTTC. This gives the protein CASSLASVDNEQFF.

The chain recombines TRBV18 with TRBJ2-7; TRBD1 agrees at 8 bases. Trimming cost V 0 bases and J 7 bases; bases outside gene matches: 14. Germline V lookup: CDR1 KGHSH, CDR2 LQKENI. The CDR3 loop spans 17 amino acids. The chain's CDR3 is CASSPPGLTGAGSEQYF. The CDR3, as DNA: TGTGCCAGCTCACCACCAGGTCTGACAGGGGCAGGGTCGGAGCAGTACTTC.

CDR3: CASSQDRGSSYNEQFF. As DNA, the CDR3 is TGCGCCAGCAGCCAAGATAGAGGGAGCAGCTACAATGAGCAGTTCTTC. The chain employs TRBV4-1 and TRBJ2-1, with D tentatively TRBD2 (5 bases). The length of the CDR3 is 16 residues. CDR1 is MGHRA, CDR2 YSYEKL, per germline. The V gene lost 0 bases and the J gene lost 3 bases, with 12 bases spanning the gap.